Given below is one TCR beta chain in context. Its cognate antigen is unknown. A second 7 to 11 cycle PCR used barcoded and J-beta primers. Each cDNA molecule was tagged by a template-switch adaptor with 12 random nucleotides. Per-sample output comprised a minimum of 2.5 million paired-end reads containing CDR3. Via MiXCR, TCRdb re-called the 5' RACE reads, giving one row per CDR3 protein. The profile shows about 780,000 distinct CDR3 sequences, 35% to 50% of them singletons. This sample is drawn from a study of blood T cells in healthy people across ages. Trimming removed 0 bases from V and 6 bases from J; junction bases left unmatched: 9. Per the germline V gene, CDR1 is SGHRS and CDR2 is YFSETQ. CDR3 size: 17 residues. RNA extraction gave at least 5.5 micrograms of total RNA per sample. Study results and limitations: Age advanced and TCR beta diversity per million T cells fell, roughly linearly.

The sample was blood. The receptor was isolated from a man aged 80 or over in good health. This rearrangement joins TRBV5-1 to TRBJ2-7; 13 bases are shared with TRBD2. The CDR3 DNA is TGCGCCAGCAGCTTGGCACTAGCGGGAGGGATGGCCGGCGAGCAGTACTTC. Amino acids: CASSLALAGGMAGEQYF.